These T cell receptor beta chains were read from a single sample in a study of shared clonotypes between healthy human individuals. Data came from immunoSEQ multiplex PCR; TCRdb stores just in-frame clones and leaves some out. Altogether over 850,000 clones are present, around three quarters being singletons, with the ten largest covering 0.5% to 0.6%. The sequenced material came from memory CD4+ T cells from PBMCs. The receptors were gathered from a man aged 18 to 29 in good health. Some clones in this sample may be carry-over from other donors' samples. CDR3s include the opening cysteine and the closing phenylalanine or tryptophan. D genes are given only for firm matches. The size field is filled for only some rows; it gives once, few, many or a size class.

j_call,clone_size,v_call,d_call,cdr3_nt,cdr3_aa
TRBJ1-3,-,TRBV6-5,-,TGTGCCAGCAGACCCGACAGCTCTGGAAACACCATATATTTT,CASRPDSSGNTIYF
TRBJ2-7,-,TRBV18,TRBD1,TGTGCCAGCTCACCCCCGGGACAGGGAGGGTACGAGCAGTACTTC,CASSPPGQGGYEQYF
TRBJ1-5,-,TRBV7-8,-,TGTGCCAGCAGCTTAGTGCGATCGCTTAGCAATCAGCCCCAGCATTTT,CASSLVRSLSNQPQHF
TRBJ1-1,-,TRBV10-3,-,TGTGCCATCAGTTGGGACCAGAACACTGAAGCTTTCTTT,CAISWDQNTEAFF
TRBJ2-6,-,TRBV9,-,TGTGCCAGCTCTGGGGCCAACGTCCTGACTTTC,CASSGANVLTF
TRBJ1-1,few,TRBV5-4,-,TGTGCCAGCAGCTTACCAAAAGCGGCTGAAGCTTTCTTT,CASSLPKAAEAFF
TRBJ2-7,-,TRBV29-1,-,TGCAGCGTTGGAACTTCTGGGGAGCAGTACTTC,CSVGTSGEQYF
TRBJ2-2,-,TRBV23-1,TRBD2,TGCGCCAGCAGCGGACTAGCGGGAGGTTCTGCCGGGGAGCTGTTTTTT,CASSGLAGGSAGELFF
TRBJ2-3,few,TRBV9,TRBD2,TGTGCCAGCAGCGTAGCGGGAGGAAATATAGATACGCAGTATTTT,CASSVAGGNIDTQYF
TRBJ2-7,-,TRBV4-1,-,TGCGCCAGCAGCCAAGATCGTCGCGGGTCCTCCTACGAGCAGTACTTC,CASSQDRRGSSYEQYF
TRBJ2-7,-,TRBV28,TRBD2,TGTGCCAGCAGTCTGACAAGGGACTATTCCTACGAGCAGTACTTC,CASSLTRDYSYEQYF
TRBJ1-3,-,TRBV7-6,-,TGTGCCAGCAGCCCCATGGGATCTGGAAACACCATATATTTT,CASSPMGSGNTIYF
TRBJ1-1,-,TRBV11-2,-,TGTGCCAGCAGCTTAGGGGGGGCCCTGAACACTGAAGCTTTCTTT,CASSLGGALNTEAFF
TRBJ1-3,-,TRBV30,-,TGTGCCTGGAGTATTACGCCCGTCGGACCTGGAAACACCATATATTTT,CAWSITPVGPGNTIYF
TRBJ2-7,many,TRBV6-6,TRBD1,TGTGCCAGCACCGACCAGAACCGGGACAGGGGCCACGAGCAGTACTTC,CASTDQNRDRGHEQYF
TRBJ1-1,few,TRBV20-1,-,TGCAGTGCGGGTGAGGGGACTGAAGCTTTCTTT,CSAGEGTEAFF
TRBJ2-5,-,TRBV19,-,TGTGCCACCCTCGACAGGGTGGGGGGAGAGACCCAGTACTTC,CATLDRVGGETQYF
TRBJ1-1,-,TRBV4-2,TRBD1,TGTGCCAGCAGCCAAGCCCCCCCGGGACAGGGGGCTAACACTGAAGCTTTCTTT,CASSQAPPGQGANTEAFF